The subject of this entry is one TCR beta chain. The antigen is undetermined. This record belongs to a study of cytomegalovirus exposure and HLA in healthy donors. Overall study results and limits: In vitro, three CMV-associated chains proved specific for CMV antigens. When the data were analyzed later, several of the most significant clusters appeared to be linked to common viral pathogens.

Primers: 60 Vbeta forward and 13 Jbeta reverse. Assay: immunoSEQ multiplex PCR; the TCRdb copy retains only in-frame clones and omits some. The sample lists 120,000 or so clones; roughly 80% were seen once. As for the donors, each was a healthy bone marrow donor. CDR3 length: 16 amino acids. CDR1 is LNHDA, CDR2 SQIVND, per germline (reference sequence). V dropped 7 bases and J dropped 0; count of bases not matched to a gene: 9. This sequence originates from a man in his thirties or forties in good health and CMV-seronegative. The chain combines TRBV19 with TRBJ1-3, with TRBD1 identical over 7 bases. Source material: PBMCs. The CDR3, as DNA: TGTGCCAGTAACCTCGGGGACAGAAGCTCTGGAAACACCATATATTTT. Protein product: CASNLGDRSSGNTIYF.